Described below is a single TCR beta chain sequence and its context. Germline assignment: CDR1 MNHEY and CDR2 SMNVEV (reference sequence). This CDR3 region has 15 residues. The V end was cut by 5 bases, the J end by 2 bases, with 13 bases between. Single viable CD3+CD4+CD8-CD45RO+ cells were sorted as the memory CD4+ T cells. This sample was taken from a study of memory CD4+ T cells and cytomegalovirus serostatus. The data were produced by immunoSEQ multiplex PCR, yet TCRdb's version contains in-frame clones alone and is incomplete. The data contain around 45,000 clones, over 65% of them singletons. Sequenced sample: memory CD4+ T cells from blood. The receptor was derived from an adult in good health and CMV-seronegative. The J gene is TRBJ1-5, the V gene TRBV27, with D perhaps matching TRBD1 (5 bases). Here the CDR3 reads CASSEGQGRNQPQHF. DNA for the CDR3: TGTGCCAGCAGTGAGGGGCAGGGACGCAATCAGCCCCAGCATTTT.